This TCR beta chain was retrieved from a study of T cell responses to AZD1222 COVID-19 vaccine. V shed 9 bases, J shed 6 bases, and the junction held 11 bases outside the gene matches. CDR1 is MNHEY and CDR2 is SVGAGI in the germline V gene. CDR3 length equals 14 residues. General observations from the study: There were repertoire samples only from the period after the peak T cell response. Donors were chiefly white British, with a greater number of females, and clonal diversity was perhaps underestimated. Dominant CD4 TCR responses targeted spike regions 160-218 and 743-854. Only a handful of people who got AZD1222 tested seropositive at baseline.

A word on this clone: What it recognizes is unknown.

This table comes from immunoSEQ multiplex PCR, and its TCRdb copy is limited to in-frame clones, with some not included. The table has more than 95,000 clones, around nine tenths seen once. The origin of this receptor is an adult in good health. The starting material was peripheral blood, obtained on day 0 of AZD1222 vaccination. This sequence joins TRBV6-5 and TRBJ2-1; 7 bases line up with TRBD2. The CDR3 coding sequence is TGTGCCAGTGGCCGGGGGGTAATGGGCAATGAGCAGTTCTTC. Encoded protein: CASGRGVMGNEQFF.